A single sample gave rise to the 14 T cell receptor beta chains below, sequenced in a study of T cell changes during pregnancy in multiple sclerosis. Some clones are missing from TCRdb's copy, which holds only in-frame ones; the method was immunoSEQ multiplex PCR. The sample carries about 15,000 clones, about four fifths recorded once. Sequencing was performed on CD8+ T cells from peripheral blood mononuclear cells, taken in the second trimester of pregnancy. These TCRs come from a female donor in good health, enrolled as a control in a pregnancy study.

The chain combines TRBV6-5 with TRBJ1-1; 8 bases fit TRBD1. The junction had 4 bases not matched to a gene; V was cut back by 3 bases and J by 4 bases. The CDR3 totals 14 residues. The germline CDR1 and CDR2 sequences are MNHEY and SVGAGI. The CDR3 bases are TGTGCCAGCAGTTATAACACAGGGGGCACTGAAGCTTTCTTT. Residues: CASSYNTGGTEAFF.

This clone was detected a few times. This chain links TRBV2 with TRBJ1-5; no firm D call. CDR1 is SNHLY and CDR2 is FYNNEI in the germline V gene. The CDR3 is 14 residues long. V gave up 7 bases and J gave up 5 bases, with 15 bases separating them. CDR3 protein: CASKGGDFDQPQHF. The CDR3 coding sequence is TGTGCCAGCAAAGGCGGAGACTTCGATCAGCCCCAGCATTTT.

V gene TRBV6-1 combines with J gene TRBJ1-5; D remains unclear. Germline-derived CDR1 and CDR2 are MNHNS and SASEGT. Trimming removed 2 bases from V and 1 base from J, with 9 bases in between. The CDR3 length is 15 residues. The CDR3 coding sequence is TGTGCCAGCAGTGAAATCGGAGGCAGCAATCAGCCCCAGCATTTT. Translation: CASSEIGGSNQPQHF.

The genes are TRBV19 and TRBJ1-5, with a tentative D call TRBD1 (6 bases). Trimming cost V 3 bases and J 3 bases, with 9 bases left between them. The CDR3 has 14 amino acids. Germline CDR1 LNHDA, CDR2 SQIVND (reference sequence). CDR3 protein: CASSMGTFNQPQHF. The CDR3 nucleotides read TGTGCCAGTAGTATGGGGACATTCAATCAGCCCCAGCATTTT.

The rearrangement links TRBV9 to TRBJ1-4, with 9 bases aligning to TRBD1. J gave up 2 bases and V 4 bases, and 3 bases lay outside the gene matches. This CDR3 region has 15 residues. Germline CDR1 SGDLS, CDR2 YYNGEE. The CDR3 loop is CASSPDRGTNEKLFF. DNA of the CDR3: TGTGCCAGCAGCCCGGACAGGGGCACTAATGAAAAACTGTTTTTT.

This sequence joins TRBV4-3 and TRBJ1-3; D remains ambiguous. This CDR3 region has 14 residues. The germline V gene encodes CDR1 LGHNA and CDR2 YSLEER. V was clipped by 1 base and J by 10 bases, with 14 bases between them. The CDR3 region has the DNA TGCGCCAGCAGCCAAGGGTGGGAGGCGGGGACCATATATTTT. Amino acids: CASSQGWEAGTIYF.

This clone has a handful of counts. This chain links TRBV4-1 with TRBJ1-4; D is unresolved. The V end was cut by 4 bases, the J end by 5 bases, with 11 bases between. The length of the CDR3 is 14 residues. The germline V gene has CDR1 MGHRA and CDR2 YSYEKL. This CDR3 is CASSLFGPNEKLFF. In DNA, the CDR3 is TGCGCCAGCAGCCTTTTTGGGCCGAATGAAAAACTGTTTTTT.

A few counts support this clone. V gene TRBV19 combines with J gene TRBJ1-1, with D uncertain. The CDR3 consists of 12 residues. Trimming cost V 6 bases and J 1 base, with 6 bases left between them. CDR1 is LNHDA, CDR2 SQIVND, per germline (reference sequence). DNA of the CDR3: TGTGCCAGTAGGTACAGGAACACTGAAGCTTTCTTT. Translation gives CASRYRNTEAFF.

This clone was seen only once. The chain combines TRBV9 with TRBJ1-1; D might be TRBD1 (5 bases). V lost 4 bases to trimming and J lost 6 bases, with 10 bases between them. Germline CDR1 is SGDLS and CDR2 is YYNGEE. This CDR3 spans 12 amino acids. CDR3 DNA: TGTGCCAGCAGCCCGGGGGAATCTGAAGCTTTCTTT. This gives the protein CASSPGESEAFF.

This clone was seen more than once but under ten times. This chain joins TRBV7-8 and TRBJ2-5; TRBD1 matches at 8 bases. This CDR3 contains 16 residues. Unmatched junction bases numbered 7, after V lost 1 base and J lost 3 bases. CDR1 and CDR2 from the germline V gene are SGHVS and FQNEAQ. The CDR3: CASSLGPGGWEETQYF. The CDR3 nucleotides are TGTGCCAGCAGCTTAGGACCAGGGGGCTGGGAAGAGACCCAGTACTTC.

The V gene is TRBV5-4, the J gene TRBJ2-7; TRBD2 matches 9 bases. The CDR3 covers 15 residues. V shed 4 bases and J 6 bases; nucleotides not matched to a gene: 11. The germline CDR1 and CDR2 sequences are SGHNT and YYREEE (reference sequence). DNA for the CDR3: TGTGCCAGCAGCCGGTCGTCGCGGGGGGGCCTCGAGCAGTACTTC. Residues: CASSRSSRGGLEQYF.

Only a few counts were recorded for this clone. The V and J genes are TRBV30 and TRBJ2-7; 11 nucleotides match TRBD1. The germline V gene has CDR1 GTSNPN and CDR2 SVGIG (reference sequence). V lost 0 bases and J lost 2; bases outside the gene matches: 6. The CDR3 length is 16 residues. CDR3 sequence reads: CAWSVQPGQGAYEQYF. CDR3 DNA: TGTGCCTGGAGTGTGCAACCGGGACAGGGGGCCTACGAGCAGTACTTC.

The chain recombines TRBV9 with TRBJ2-3; D is possibly TRBD2 (5 bases). This CDR3 region has 14 residues. Germline V gives CDR1 SGDLS, CDR2 YYNGEE. The germline V and J ends were trimmed by 4 bases and 5 bases, with 14 bases remaining between them. The CDR3 DNA is TGTGCCAGCAGCATCAGCGGCCGCCTAGATACGCAGTATTTT. Translation: CASSISGRLDTQYF.

This chain connects TRBV14 to TRBJ1-2, with D perhaps TRBD1 (6 bases). V was clipped by 0 bases and J by 5 bases, with 7 bases between them. Germline V gene data show CDR1 as SGHDN and CDR2 as FVKESK. The CDR3 is made up of 13 amino acids. This CDR3 reads CASSQEDRYGYTF. The CDR3 DNA reads TGTGCCAGCAGCCAAGAGGACAGATATGGCTACACCTTC.